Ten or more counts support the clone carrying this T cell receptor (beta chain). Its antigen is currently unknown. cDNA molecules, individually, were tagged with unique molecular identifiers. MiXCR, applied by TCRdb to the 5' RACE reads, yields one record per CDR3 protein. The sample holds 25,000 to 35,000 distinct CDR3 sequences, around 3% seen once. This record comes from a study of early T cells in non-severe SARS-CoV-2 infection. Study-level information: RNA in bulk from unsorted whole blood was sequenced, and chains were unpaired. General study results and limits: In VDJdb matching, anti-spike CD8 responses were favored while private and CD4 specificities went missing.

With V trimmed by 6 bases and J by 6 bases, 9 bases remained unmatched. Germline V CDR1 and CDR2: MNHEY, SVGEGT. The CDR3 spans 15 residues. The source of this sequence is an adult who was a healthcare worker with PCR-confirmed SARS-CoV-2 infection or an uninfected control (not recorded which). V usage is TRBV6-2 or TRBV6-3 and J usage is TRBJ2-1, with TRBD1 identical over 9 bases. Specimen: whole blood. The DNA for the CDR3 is TGTGCCAGCAGGATACAGGGGGCAAAGGGCAATGAGCAGTTCTTC. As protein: CASRIQGAKGNEQFF.